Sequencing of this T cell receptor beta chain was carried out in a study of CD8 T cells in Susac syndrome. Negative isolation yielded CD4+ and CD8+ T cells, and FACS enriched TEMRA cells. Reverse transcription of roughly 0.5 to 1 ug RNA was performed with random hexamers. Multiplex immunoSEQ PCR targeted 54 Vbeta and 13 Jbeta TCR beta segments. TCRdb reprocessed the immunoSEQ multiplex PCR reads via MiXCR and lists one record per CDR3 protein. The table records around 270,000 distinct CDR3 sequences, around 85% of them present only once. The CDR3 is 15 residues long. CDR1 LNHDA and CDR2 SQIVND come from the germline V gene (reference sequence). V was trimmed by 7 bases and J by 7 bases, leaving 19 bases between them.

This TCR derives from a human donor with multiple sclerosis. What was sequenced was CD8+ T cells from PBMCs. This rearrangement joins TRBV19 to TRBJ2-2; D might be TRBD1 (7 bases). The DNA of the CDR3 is TGTGCCAGTACCTCTAACGCCAGGGGGGTCGGGGAGCTGTTTTTT. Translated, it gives CASTSNARGVGELFF.